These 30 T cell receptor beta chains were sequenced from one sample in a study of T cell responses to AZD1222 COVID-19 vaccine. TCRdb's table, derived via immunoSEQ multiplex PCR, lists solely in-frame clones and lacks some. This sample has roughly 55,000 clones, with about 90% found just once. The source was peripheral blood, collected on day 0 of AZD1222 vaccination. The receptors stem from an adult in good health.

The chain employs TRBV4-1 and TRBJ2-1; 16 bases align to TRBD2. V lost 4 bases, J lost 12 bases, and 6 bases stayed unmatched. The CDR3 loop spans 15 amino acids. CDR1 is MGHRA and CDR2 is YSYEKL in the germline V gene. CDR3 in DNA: TGCGCCAGCAGCCTGGGGACTAGCGGGGGGGCGGTGCAGTTCTTC. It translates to CASSLGTSGGAVQFF.

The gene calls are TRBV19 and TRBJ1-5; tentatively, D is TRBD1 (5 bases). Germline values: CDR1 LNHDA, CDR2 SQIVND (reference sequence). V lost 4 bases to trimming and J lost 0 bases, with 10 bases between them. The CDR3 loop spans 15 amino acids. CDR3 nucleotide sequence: TGTGCCAGTAGTAAGGGACCGATTAGCAATCAGCCCCAGCATTTT. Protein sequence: CASSKGPISNQPQHF.

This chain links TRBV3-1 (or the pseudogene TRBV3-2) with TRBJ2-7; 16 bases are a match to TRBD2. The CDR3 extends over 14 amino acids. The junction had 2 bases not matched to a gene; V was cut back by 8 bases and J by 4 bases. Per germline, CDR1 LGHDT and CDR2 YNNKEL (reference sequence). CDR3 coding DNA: TGTGCCAGCGGGACTAGCGGGGGGGCTTACGAGCAGTACTTC. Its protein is CASGTSGGAYEQYF.

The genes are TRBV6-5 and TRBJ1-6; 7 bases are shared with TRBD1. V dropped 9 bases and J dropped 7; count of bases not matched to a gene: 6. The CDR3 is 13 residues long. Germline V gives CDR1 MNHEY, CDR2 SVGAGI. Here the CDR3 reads CASDRVHNSPLHF. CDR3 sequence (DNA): TGTGCCAGTGACAGGGTCCACAATTCACCCCTCCACTTT.

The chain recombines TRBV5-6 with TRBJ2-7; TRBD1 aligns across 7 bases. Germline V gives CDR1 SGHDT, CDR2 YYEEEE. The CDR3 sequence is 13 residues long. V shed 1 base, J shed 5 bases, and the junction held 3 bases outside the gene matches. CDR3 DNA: TGTGCCAGCAGCTTGACAGGGGTGAACGAGCAGTACTTC. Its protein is CASSLTGVNEQYF. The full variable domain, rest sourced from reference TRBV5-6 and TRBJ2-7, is DAGVTQSPTHLIKTRGQQVTLRCSPKSGHDTVSWYQQALGQGPQFIFQYYEEEERQRGNFPDRFSGHQFPNYSSELNVNALLLGDSALYLCASSLTGVNEQYFGPGTRLTVT.

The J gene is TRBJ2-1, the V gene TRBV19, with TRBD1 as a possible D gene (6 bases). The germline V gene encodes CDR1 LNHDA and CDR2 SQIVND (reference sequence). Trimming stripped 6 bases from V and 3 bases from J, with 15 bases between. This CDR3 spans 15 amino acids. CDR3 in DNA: TGTGCCAGTAGCAGTGCAGGGGAGAGCTACAATGAGCAGTTCTTC. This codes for CASSSAGESYNEQFF.

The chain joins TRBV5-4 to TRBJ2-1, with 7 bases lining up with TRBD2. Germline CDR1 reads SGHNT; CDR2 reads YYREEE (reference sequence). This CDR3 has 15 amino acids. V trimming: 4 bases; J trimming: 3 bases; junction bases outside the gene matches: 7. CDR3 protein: CASSLSSGDYNEQFF. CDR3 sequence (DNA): TGTGCCAGCAGCCTTTCTAGCGGTGACTACAATGAGCAGTTCTTC.

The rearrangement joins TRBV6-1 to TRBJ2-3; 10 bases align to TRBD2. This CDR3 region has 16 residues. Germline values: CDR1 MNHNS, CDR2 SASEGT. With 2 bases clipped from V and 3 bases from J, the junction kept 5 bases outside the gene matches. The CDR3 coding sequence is TGTGCCAGCAGTGAATCAAGCGGGGGGGCGACAGATACGCAGTATTTT. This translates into CASSESSGGATDTQYF.

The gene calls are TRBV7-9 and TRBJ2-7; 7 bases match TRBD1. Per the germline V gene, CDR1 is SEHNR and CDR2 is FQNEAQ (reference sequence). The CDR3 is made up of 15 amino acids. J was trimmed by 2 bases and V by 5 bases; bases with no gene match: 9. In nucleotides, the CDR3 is TGTGCCAGCAGCCCCCCGACAGGGAGAACCTACGAGCAGTACTTC. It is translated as CASSPPTGRTYEQYF.

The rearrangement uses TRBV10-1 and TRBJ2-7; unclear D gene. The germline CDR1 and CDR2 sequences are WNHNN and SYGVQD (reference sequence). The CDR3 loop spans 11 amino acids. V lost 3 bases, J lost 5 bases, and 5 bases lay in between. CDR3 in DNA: TGCGCCAGCAGTGATAGACACGAGCAGTACTTC. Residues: CASSDRHEQYF.

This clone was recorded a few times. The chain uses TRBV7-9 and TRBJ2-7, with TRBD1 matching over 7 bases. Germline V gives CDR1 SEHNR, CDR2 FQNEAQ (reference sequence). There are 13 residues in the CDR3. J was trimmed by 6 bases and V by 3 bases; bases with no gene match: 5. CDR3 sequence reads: CASSFQGDVEQYF. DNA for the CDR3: TGTGCCAGCAGCTTCCAGGGGGACGTCGAGCAGTACTTC.

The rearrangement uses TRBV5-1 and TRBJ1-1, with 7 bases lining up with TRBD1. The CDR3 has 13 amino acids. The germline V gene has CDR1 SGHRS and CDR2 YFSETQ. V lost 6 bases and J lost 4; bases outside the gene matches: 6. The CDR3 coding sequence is TGCGCCAGCACCCCGCCAGGGGGCACTGAAGCTTTCTTT. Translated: CASTPPGGTEAFF.

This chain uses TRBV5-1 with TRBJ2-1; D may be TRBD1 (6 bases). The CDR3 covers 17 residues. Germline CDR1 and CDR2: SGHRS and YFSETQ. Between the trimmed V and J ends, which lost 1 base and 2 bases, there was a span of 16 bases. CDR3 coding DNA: TGCGCCAGCAGCTTGCAGTATGGGACAAAGGCCTACAATGAGCAGTTCTTC. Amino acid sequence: CASSLQYGTKAYNEQFF.

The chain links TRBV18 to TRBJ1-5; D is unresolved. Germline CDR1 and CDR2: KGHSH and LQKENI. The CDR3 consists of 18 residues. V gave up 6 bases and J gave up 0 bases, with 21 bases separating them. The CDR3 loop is CASSPRPGDLYSNQPQHF. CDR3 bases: TGTGCCAGCTCCCCCCGTCCGGGAGACTTATATAGCAATCAGCCCCAGCATTTT.

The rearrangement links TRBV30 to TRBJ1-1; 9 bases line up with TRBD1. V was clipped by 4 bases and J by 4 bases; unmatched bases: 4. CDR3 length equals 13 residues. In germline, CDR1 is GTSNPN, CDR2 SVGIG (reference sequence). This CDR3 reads CAWTGQGSTEAFF. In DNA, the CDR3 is TGTGCCTGGACAGGACAGGGGAGCACTGAAGCTTTCTTT.

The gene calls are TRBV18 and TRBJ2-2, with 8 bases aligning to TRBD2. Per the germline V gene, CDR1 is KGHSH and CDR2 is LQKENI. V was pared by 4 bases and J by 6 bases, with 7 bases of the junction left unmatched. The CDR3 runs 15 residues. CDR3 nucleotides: TGTGCCAGCTCACAGGGACTAGATTCGGCCGGGGAGCTGTTTTTT. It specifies CASSQGLDSAGELFF.

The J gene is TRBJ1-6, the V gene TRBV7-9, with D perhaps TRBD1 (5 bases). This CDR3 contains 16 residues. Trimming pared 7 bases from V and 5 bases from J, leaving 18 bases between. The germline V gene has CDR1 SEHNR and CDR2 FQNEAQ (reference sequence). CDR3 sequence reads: CASTQARDRNNSPLHF. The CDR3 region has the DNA TGTGCCAGCACCCAAGCCCGGGACCGCAATAATTCACCCCTCCACTTT.

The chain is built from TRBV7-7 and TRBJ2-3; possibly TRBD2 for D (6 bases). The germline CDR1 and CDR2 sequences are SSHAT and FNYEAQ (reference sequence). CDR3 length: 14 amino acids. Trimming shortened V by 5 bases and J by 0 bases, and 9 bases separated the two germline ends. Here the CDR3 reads CASSVGTSTDTQYF. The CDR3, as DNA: TGTGCCAGCAGCGTTGGGACTAGCACAGATACGCAGTATTTT.

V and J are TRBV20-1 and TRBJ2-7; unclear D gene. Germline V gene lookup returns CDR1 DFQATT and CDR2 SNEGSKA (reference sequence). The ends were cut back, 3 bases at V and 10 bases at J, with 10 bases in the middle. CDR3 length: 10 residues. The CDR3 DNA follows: TGCAGTGCTAGCCAGAATCCTCAGTACTTC. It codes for CSASQNPQYF.

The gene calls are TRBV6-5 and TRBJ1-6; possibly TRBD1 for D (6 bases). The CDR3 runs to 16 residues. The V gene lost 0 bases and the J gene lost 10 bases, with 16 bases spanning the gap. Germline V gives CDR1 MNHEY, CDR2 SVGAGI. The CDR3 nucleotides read TGTGCCAGCAGTTACTCGATGGGCAGGGGAGGATCACCCCTCCACTTT. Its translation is CASSYSMGRGGSPLHF.

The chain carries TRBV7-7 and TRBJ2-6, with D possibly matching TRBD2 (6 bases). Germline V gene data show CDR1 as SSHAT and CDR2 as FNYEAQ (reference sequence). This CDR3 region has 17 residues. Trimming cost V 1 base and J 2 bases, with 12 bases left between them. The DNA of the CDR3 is TGTGCCAGCAGCTTAGGCCCCCCGGGGGCTGGGGCCAACGTCCTGACTTTC. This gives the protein CASSLGPPGAGANVLTF.

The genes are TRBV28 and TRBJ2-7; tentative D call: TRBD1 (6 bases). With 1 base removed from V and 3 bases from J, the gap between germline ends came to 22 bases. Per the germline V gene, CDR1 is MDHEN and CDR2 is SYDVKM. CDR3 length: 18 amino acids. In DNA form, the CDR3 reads TGTGCCAGCAGTTTATCCCTTAGCCCGGGACATATTGACTACGAGCAGTACTTC. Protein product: CASSLSLSPGHIDYEQYF. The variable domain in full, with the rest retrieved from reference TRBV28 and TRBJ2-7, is DVKVTQSSRYLVKRTGEKVFLECVQDMDHENMFWYRQDPGLGLRLIYFSYDVKMKEKGDIPEGYSVSREKKERFSLILESASTNQTSMYLCASSLSLSPGHIDYEQYFGPGTRLTVT.

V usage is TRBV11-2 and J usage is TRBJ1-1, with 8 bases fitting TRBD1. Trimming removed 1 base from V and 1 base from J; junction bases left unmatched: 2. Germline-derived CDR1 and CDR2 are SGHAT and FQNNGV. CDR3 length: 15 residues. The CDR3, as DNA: TGTGCCAGCAGCTTAGTGGGGACAGGGAACACTGAAGCTTTCTTT. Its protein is CASSLVGTGNTEAFF.

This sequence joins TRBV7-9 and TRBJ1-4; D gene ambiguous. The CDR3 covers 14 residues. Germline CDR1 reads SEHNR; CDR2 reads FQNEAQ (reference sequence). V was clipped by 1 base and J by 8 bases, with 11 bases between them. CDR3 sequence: CASSLGGLWEKLFF. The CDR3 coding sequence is TGTGCCAGCAGCTTAGGTGGGCTGTGGGAAAAACTGTTTTTT.

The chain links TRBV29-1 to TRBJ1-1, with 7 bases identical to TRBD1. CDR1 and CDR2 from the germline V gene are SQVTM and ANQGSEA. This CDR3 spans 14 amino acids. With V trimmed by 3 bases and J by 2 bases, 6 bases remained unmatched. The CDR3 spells CSVERGLLNTEAFF. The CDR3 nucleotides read TGCAGCGTTGAGAGGGGGCTGCTAAACACTGAAGCTTTCTTT.

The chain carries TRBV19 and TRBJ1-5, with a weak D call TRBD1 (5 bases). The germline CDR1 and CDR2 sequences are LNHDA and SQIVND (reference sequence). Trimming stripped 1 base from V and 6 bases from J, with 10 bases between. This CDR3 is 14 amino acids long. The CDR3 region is CASSIALGGQPQHF. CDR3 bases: TGTGCCAGTAGTATAGCTCTTGGGGGTCAGCCCCAGCATTTT. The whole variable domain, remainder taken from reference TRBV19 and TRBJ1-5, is DGGITQSPKYLFRKEGQNVTLSCEQNLNHDAMYWYRQDPGQGLRLIYYSQIVNDFQKGDIAEGYSVSREKKESFPLTVTSAQKNPTAFYLCASSIALGGQPQHFGDGTRLSIL.

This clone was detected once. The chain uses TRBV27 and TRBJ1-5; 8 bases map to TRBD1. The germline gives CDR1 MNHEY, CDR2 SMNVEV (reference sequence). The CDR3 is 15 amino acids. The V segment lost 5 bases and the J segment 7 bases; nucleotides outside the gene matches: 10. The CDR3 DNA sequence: TGTGCCAGCAGTGAAACTCAGGGGGCCGGGCAGCCCCAGCATTTT. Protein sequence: CASSETQGAGQPQHF.

As DNA, the CDR3 is TGTGCCAGCAGTTTAGCGTCAGGGGAGCAGTACTTC. Encoded protein: CASSLASGEQYF. The chain recombines TRBV12-3 or TRBV12-4 with TRBJ2-7, with D perhaps TRBD1 (5 bases). V lost 0 bases and J lost 7, with 7 bases in between. This CDR3 is 12 amino acids long.

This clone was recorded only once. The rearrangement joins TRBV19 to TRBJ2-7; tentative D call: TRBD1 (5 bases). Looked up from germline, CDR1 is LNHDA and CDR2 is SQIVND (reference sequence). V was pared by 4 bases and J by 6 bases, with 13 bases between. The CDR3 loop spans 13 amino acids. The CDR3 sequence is CASSTRDSSEQYF. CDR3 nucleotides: TGTGCCAGTAGTACACGCGACAGCTCCGAGCAGTACTTC.

The CDR3 sequence: CASSLRQGRTGEQFF. CDR3 nucleotide sequence: TGTGCCAGCAGCCTACGACAGGGTAGGACCGGTGAGCAGTTCTTC. V gene TRBV7-2 combines with J gene TRBJ2-1, with 7 bases that match TRBD1. This CDR3 contains 15 residues. Germline CDR1 SGHTA, CDR2 FQGNSA. V lost 5 bases to trimming and J lost 9 bases; unmatched junction nucleotides: 13.